This T cell receptor (beta chain) was recorded in a study of neoadjuvant anti-PD-1 for oral cavity cancer (TCRdb year 2021). Describing the broader study: Before undergoing curative-intent surgical resection, most patients got three to four biweekly nivolumab doses at 3 mg/kg. For patients who did not progress, a fourth nivolumab dose was given around day 43, followed by definitive surgical resection on days 50-56. The parent correlative cohort included over nine patients, with a 33% response rate. Under RECIST 1.1, a patient counted as a responder if showing complete response, partial response or stable disease, and as a non-responder if showing progression.

The sample holds one count of this clone. It lacks a known antigen. Base quality data are lacking; no much larger clone is found one base away. Survey sequencing of tumors used two replicates per sample, and the tumor libraries mostly started from 4.5 to 5 ug of input genomic DNA. Following the manufacturer's instructions, the team built TCRbeta libraries using the immunoSEQ hsTCRbeta kit. The completed libraries were mixed into a single pool at 3 nM, then sequenced with an Illumina NovaSeq 6000 S4 flow cell. The paper's data handling went like this. The immunoSEQ Analyzer was used for raw data preprocessing and quality control. The analysis was restricted to productive rearrangements, with each unique CDR3 amino acid sequence defining a clonotype. Repertoire clonality was estimated as the Gini-Simpson index, computed with the R package tcR. Gini indices were compared with Student's t test, and associations with tumor size change were assessed by Pearson correlation. The table was pulled from immuneACCESS by TCRdb, which kept in-frame rearrangements only. Such tables lose some clones; where checked, under half of the loss comes from unresolved V genes, and the rest has no known cause. V and J calls plus clone size are reproduced from that table; the DNA served to infer D and trimming. The sample data list 9,000 to 13,000 clones, and approximately 52% of these were observed just once. The ten largest clones take up under 30% of the sample.

What the authors observed across the whole study: Higher pretreatment blood Treg/Th17 ratios correlated with both higher pretreatment blood TCRbeta clonality and lower post-treatment tumor TCRbeta clonality. Greater tumor shrinkage correlated with larger post-treatment sizes of preexisting intratumoral clones, which suggests that expansion of preexisting clones contributed to response. The TCR analyses had only a few patients in each response group, and the authors called for validation in larger cohorts.

Reading from cysteine to phenylalanine, the CDR3 counts 18 amino acids. Solely the CDR3 DNA is kept, with 54 bases framed from the first base. Here V drops 2 bases and J drops 4 bases, and the junction holds 15 bases not matched to any gene. CDR1 is given as SGHKS and CDR2 as YYEKEE, both from the germline V gene (reference sequence). The time point label on this specimen signifies: before neoadjuvant nivolumab. The patients had newly diagnosed stage II-IVA oral cavity squamous cell carcinoma and had not received any prior systemic or radiation treatment. Everyone in the cohort had locally advanced, HPV-negative oral cavity squamous cell carcinoma. The samples were obtained from a longitudinal correlative study of a single-arm phase II trial testing neoadjuvant nivolumab in oral cavity squamous cell carcinoma. Genomic DNA-based TCRbeta sequencing was performed on subject-matched pre- and post-treatment PBMCs and tumors from three responders and three non-responders. For tumor tissue, genomic DNA extraction relied on the Maxwell RSC DNA from Tissue kit.

This TCR was recovered from a person between 35 and 79 years old with oral cavity squamous cell carcinoma. Sequencing was performed on tumor tissue, taken before nivolumab (anti-PD-1) treatment. This receptor chain uses TRBV5-5 and TRBJ2-1, and 7 junctional nucleotides match TRBD1. The CDR3 protein is CASSLRTGAPALYNEQFF. The sequence in DNA is TGTGCCAGCAGCTTAAGAACAGGGGCCCCCGCCCTATACAATGAGCAGTTCTTC.